This TCR beta chain is from a study of blood T cell repertoires in COVID-19. About the study: Acute-phase and convalescent COVID-19 samples originated in the United States, Italy and Spain. From T cells, B-cell-depleted T cells, or PBMCs came the material, which was cDNA or gDNA.

Under the authors' procedure: Cell counts per sample came from amplifying reference gene primers. Libraries were prepared by immunoSEQ multiplex PCR; TCRdb keeps only in-frame clonotypes and omits some of them. V and J calls and clone size come straight from that table; D and trimming were deduced from the DNA. This table has 90,000 or so clones, around 88% appearing once. This CDR3 has 16 residues. This clone was seen just once. The clonotype comes from a man between 60 and 75 years old with acute or convalescent COVID-19. Sequencing used peripheral blood. The V and J genes are TRBV21-1 and TRBJ2-7; TRBD1 was called by the table and not checked on the DNA. TRBV21-1 is a pseudogene locus. The DNA for the CDR3 is TGTGCCAGCAGCAAGAGCCCGGGACAGGGTTTCTACGAGCAGTACTTC. Translated: CASSKSPGQGFYEQYF.